The sequence of this T cell receptor (beta chain) was determined in a study of T cell repertoires in cytomegalovirus infection. Background on the study: An indication of both CMV infection and matching HLA type came from public TCR beta signatures. Study-wide findings and caveats: CMV-specific HLA-C-restricted TCR beta clonotypes dominated the ex vivo response. Identification of carriers of CMV plus the relevant HLA was achieved through cumulative public TCR beta family frequency.

TCRdb re-called the reads with MiXCR, one entry per CDR3 protein. The table includes 150,000 or so distinct CDR3 sequences, around 20% detected once. Of note for this clonotype: Its antigen is currently unknown.

Germline V gene data show CDR1 as SGHAT and CDR2 as FQNNGV. The CDR3 covers 12 residues. V gave up 4 bases and J gave up 3 bases, with 7 bases separating them. The genes are TRBV11-2 and TRBJ2-7; tentatively, D is TRBD1 (5 bases). The sequence came from a human donor in good health (CMV status not recorded). Some clones in this sample may be carry-over from other donors' samples. The sequenced sample was PBMCs. CDR3 region: CASSWGLYEQYF. CDR3 nucleotides: TGTGCCAGCAGCTGGGGCCTCTACGAGCAGTACTTC.